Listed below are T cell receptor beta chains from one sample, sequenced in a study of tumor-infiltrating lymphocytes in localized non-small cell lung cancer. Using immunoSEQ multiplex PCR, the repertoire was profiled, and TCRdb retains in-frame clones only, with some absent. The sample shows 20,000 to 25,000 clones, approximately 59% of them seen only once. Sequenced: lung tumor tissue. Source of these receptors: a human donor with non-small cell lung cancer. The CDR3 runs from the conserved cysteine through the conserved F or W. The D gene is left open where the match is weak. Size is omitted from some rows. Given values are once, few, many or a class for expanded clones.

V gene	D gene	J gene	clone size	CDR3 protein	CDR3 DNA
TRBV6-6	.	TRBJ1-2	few	CASTLRYQLYGYTF	TGTGCCAGCACCTTACGGTATCAACTCTATGGCTACACCTTC
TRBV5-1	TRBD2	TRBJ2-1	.	CASSLAGSSSYNEQFF	TGCGCCAGCAGCCTAGCGGGATCGAGCTCCTACAATGAGCAGTTCTTC
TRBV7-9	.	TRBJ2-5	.	CASSLGRGRAEETQYF	TGTGCCAGCAGCTTGGGCAGGGGACGGGCCGAAGAGACCCAGTACTTC
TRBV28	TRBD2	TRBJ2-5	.	CASSSSGKSETQYF	TGTGCCAGCAGTTCCAGCGGGAAAAGCGAGACCCAGTACTTC
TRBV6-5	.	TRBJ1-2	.	CASREQGGDGYTF	TGTGCCAGCAGGGAACAGGGTGGTGATGGCTACACCTTC
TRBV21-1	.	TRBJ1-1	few	CASSCRASEAFF	TGTGCCAGCAGCTGTAGGGCATCTGAAGCTTTCTTT
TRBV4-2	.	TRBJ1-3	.	CASSQGISADSSGNTIYF	TGTGCCAGCAGCCAAGGAATTTCGGCAGATAGCTCTGGAAACACCATATATTTT
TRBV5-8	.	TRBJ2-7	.	CASSLIDEQYF	TGTGCCAGCAGCTTGATTGACGAGCAGTACTTC
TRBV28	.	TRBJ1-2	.	CASSQHGYTF	TGTGCCAGCAGTCAGCATGGCTACACCTTC
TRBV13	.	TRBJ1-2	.	CASSLGQRYGYTF	TGTGCCAGCAGCCTGGGACAACGCTATGGCTACACCTTC
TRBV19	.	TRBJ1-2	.	CASSISGLKSGYTF	TGTGCCAGTAGTATATCAGGGTTGAAGTCCGGCTACACCTTC
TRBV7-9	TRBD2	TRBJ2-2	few	CASSLGLAVNTGELFF	TGTGCCAGCAGCTTAGGGCTAGCGGTTAACACCGGGGAGCTGTTTTTT
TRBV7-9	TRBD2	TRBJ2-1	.	CASSLLAGIYNEQFF	TGTGCCAGCAGCTTACTAGCGGGGATATACAATGAGCAGTTCTTC
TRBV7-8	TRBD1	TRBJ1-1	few	CASSSNRGGNTEAFF	TGTGCCAGCAGCTCCAACAGGGGTGGGAACACTGAAGCTTTCTTT
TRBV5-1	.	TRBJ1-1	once	CASKTGTTNTEAFF	TGCGCCAGTAAAACCGGGACAACGAACACTGAAGCTTTCTTT
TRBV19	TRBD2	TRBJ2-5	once	CASTGSGRAGETQYF	TGTGCCAGTACTGGTAGCGGGAGGGCCGGGGAGACCCAGTACTTC
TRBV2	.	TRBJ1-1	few	CASNRDSGYTEAFF	TGTGCCAGCAACCGGGACTCTGGGTACACTGAAGCTTTCTTT
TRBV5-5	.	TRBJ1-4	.	CASSFVEANEKLFF	TGTGCCAGCAGCTTCGTTGAGGCTAATGAAAAACTGTTTTTT
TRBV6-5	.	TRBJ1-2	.	CASSPEGSYGYTF	TGTGCCAGCAGCCCCGAGGGTAGCTATGGCTACACCTTC
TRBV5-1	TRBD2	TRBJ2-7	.	CASSLGLAGGYDSYEQYF	TGCGCCAGCAGCTTGGGGCTAGCGGGAGGGTACGACTCCTACGAGCAGTACTTC
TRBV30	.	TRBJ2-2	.	CASPQGGTGELFF	TGTGCCTCGCCCCAGGGAGGCACCGGGGAGCTGTTTTTT
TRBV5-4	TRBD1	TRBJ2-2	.	CASSPLQGVTGELFF	TGTGCCAGCAGTCCCCTTCAGGGGGTTACCGGGGAGCTGTTTTTT
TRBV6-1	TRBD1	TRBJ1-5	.	CASGLTGSQPQHF	TGTGCCAGCGGCCTGACAGGGTCCCAGCCCCAGCATTTT
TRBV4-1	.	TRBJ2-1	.	CASSQDPSGANNEQFF	TGCGCCAGCAGCCAAGATCCTTCAGGGGCGAACAATGAGCAGTTCTTC
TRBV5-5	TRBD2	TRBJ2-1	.	CASSLRSGALNEQFF	TGTGCCAGCAGCCTCCGCAGCGGGGCCCTCAATGAGCAGTTCTTC
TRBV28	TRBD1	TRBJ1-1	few	CASSSAGGTEAFF	TGTGCCAGCAGCTCGGCAGGGGGCACTGAAGCTTTCTTT
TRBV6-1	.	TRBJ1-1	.	CASSEGWVPEAFF	TGTGCCAGCAGTGAGGGGTGGGTCCCTGAAGCTTTCTTT
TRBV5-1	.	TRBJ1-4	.	CASARTPNEKLFF	TGCGCCAGCGCCAGGACACCTAATGAAAAACTGTTTTTT
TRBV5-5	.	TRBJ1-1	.	CASSSYRDTEAFF	TGTGCCAGCAGCTCCTACAGGGACACTGAAGCTTTCTTT
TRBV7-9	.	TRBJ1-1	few	CASSWPELGYTEAFF	TGTGCCAGCAGCTGGCCGGAGCTGGGGTACACTGAAGCTTTCTTT
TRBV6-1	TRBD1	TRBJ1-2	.	CASSESHRGRDYTF	TGTGCCAGCAGTGAATCCCACAGGGGGCGCGACTACACCTTC
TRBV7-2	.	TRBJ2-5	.	CASSLSRRRQETQYF	TGTGCCAGCAGCTTATCCCGACGGAGGCAAGAGACCCAGTACTTC